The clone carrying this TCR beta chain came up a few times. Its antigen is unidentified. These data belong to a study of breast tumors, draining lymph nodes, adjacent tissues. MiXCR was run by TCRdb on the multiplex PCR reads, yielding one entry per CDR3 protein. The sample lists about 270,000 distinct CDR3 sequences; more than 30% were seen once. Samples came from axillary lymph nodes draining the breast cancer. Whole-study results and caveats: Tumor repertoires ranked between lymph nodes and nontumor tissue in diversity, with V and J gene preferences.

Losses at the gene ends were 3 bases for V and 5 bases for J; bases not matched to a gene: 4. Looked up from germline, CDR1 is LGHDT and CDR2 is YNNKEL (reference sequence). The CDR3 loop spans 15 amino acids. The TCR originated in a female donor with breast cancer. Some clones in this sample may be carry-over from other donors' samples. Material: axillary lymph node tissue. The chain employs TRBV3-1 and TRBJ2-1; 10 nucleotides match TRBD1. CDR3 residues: CASSQDRGTHNEQFF. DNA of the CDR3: TGTGCCAGCAGCCAGGACAGGGGGACACACAATGAGCAGTTCTTC.